This T cell receptor beta chain was captured by sequencing in a study of T cell responses to AZD1222 COVID-19 vaccine. Study outcomes and limitations: When two AZD1222 doses had been given, Spike-specific TCR breadth and depth rose. Dominant CD4 TCR responses targeted spike regions 160-218 and 743-854. Researchers took repertoire samples only after the peak T cell response had come. Donors in the cohort were predominantly white British and more often female, and clonal diversity was possibly underestimated.

Concerning this clone itself: What it binds is not known.

Germline lookup yields CDR1 SNHLY and CDR2 FYNNEI. This CDR3 is 15 amino acids long. The V segment lost 3 bases and the J segment 2 bases; nucleotides outside the gene matches: 3. The assay was immunoSEQ multiplex PCR, and TCRdb's table has in-frame clones only and misses some. The sample records 150,000 or so clones, about 89% being singletons. The rearrangement uses TRBV2 and TRBJ2-1, with 8 bases fitting TRBD1. The input for sequencing was peripheral blood, taken on day 0 of AZD1222 vaccination. This sequence was found in an adult in good health. The CDR3: CASSERQGTYNEQFF. CDR3 bases: TGTGCCAGCAGTGAGAGACAGGGGACCTACAATGAGCAGTTCTTC.